Detailed here is one T cell receptor beta chain. Some clones are missing from TCRdb's copy, which holds only in-frame ones; the method was immunoSEQ multiplex PCR. This sample carries 50,000 to 70,000 clones, almost 80% of them seen once, and the ten largest clones take more than 2.5%. These data originate in a study of blood T cell repertoires in COVID-19. Study-wide context: T cells, B-cell-depleted T cells, or PBMCs supplied cDNA or gDNA.

Germline CDR1 and CDR2: SGHNT and YYREEE (reference sequence). The CDR3 length is 16 residues. Trimming removed 4 bases from V and 0 bases from J; junction bases left unmatched: 6. The receptor's source is a man in his sixties with acute or convalescent COVID-19. Sequencing was carried out using peripheral blood. The gene calls are TRBV5-4 and TRBJ2-4, with 8 bases identical to TRBD1. The CDR3 here is CASSTGQGEAKNIQYF. The CDR3 bases are TGTGCCAGCAGCACCGGACAGGGCGAAGCCAAAAACATTCAGTACTTC.